The present T cell receptor beta chain was sequenced within a study of T cell changes during pregnancy in multiple sclerosis (dated by TCRdb to the late 2010s). About the study as a whole: The study examined how the T cell repertoire changed over the course of pregnancy in women with multiple sclerosis.

The germline V gene (reference sequence) yields SGHNT for CDR1 and YYREEE for CDR2. The V end loses 1 base and the J end loses 10 bases, and a stretch of 6 bases separates them. There are 11 amino acids in the CDR3, from cysteine to phenylalanine inclusive. Solely the CDR3 DNA is kept, with 33 bases framed from the first base. Libraries were constructed by the immunoSEQ multiplex PCR assay. TCRdb stores this immuneACCESS table with in-frame sequences only. Part of the clones is absent; in the studies checked, under half of the shortfall reflects unresolved V genes, and no reason is known for the rest. Counted in this sample were about 59,000 clones; about nine tenths of them appeared once. The top ten constitute approximately 1.2% of the sample. As to this clone: The antigen it binds to is not known. There are no base qualities to consult, and no much larger clone falls within one base.

Material: peripheral blood, obtained in the second trimester of pregnancy. The chain couples TRBV5-4 to TRBJ2-1; matching of 5 bases hints at TRBD1 as the D gene. This sequence originates from a female donor with multiple sclerosis, enrolled in a pregnancy study. DNA sequence: TGTGCCAGCAGCTTGAGGGGCGAGCAGTTCTTC. Protein translation: CASSLRGEQFF.